This TCR beta chain was sequenced during a study of blood T cell repertoires in COVID-19. Study-level background: PBMCs, B-cell-depleted T cells, or T cells were the source of the cDNA or gDNA that made up the material.

Assay: immunoSEQ multiplex PCR; the TCRdb copy retains only in-frame clones and omits some. The top ten hold 1.5% to 2% of the sample, which has some 400,000 clones, roughly 90% seen once. Germline CDR1 is MNHEY and CDR2 is SVGAGI. This CDR3 spans 12 amino acids. Losses at the gene ends were 7 bases for V and 7 bases for J; bases not matched to a gene: 4. This chain connects TRBV6-5 to TRBJ1-2, with 9 positions matching TRBD1. The sequenced material came from PBMCs or T cells enriched from blood (not recorded which). This receptor was taken from a woman aged 25 to 39 who had recovered from COVID-19. In DNA form, the CDR3 reads TGTGCCAGCACCCGGGACAGGGTTGGCTACACCTTC. Residues: CASTRDRVGYTF.